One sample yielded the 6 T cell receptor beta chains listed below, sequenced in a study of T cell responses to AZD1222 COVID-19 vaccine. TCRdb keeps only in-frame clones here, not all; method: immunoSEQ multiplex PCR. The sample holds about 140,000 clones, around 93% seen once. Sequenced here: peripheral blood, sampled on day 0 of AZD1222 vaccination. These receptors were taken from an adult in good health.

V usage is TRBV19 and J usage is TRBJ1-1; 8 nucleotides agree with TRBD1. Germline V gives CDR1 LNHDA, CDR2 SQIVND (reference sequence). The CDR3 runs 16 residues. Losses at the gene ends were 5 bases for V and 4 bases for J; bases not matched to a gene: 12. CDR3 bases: TGTGCCAGTAGTTTCCTTCAGGGGGCGGGGGGCACTGAAGCTTTCTTT. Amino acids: CASSFLQGAGGTEAFF.

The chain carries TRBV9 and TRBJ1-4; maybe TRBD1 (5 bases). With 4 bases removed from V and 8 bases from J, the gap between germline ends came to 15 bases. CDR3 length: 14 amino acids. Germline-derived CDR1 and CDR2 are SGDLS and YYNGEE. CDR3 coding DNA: TGTGCCAGCAGCCCCCCAGGGCAACGAGAAAAACTGTTTTTT. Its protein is CASSPPGQREKLFF.

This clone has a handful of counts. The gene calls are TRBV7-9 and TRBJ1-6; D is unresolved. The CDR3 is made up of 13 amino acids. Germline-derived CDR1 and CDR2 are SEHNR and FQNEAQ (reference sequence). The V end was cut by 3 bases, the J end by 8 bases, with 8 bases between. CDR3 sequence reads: CASSLEVDSPLHF. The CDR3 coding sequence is TGTGCCAGCAGCTTGGAAGTGGATTCACCCCTCCACTTT.

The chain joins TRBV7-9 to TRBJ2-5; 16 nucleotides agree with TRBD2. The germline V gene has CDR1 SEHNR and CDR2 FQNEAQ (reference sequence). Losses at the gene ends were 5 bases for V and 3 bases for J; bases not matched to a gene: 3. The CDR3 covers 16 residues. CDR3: CASSLGTSGGEETQYF. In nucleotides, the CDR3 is TGTGCCAGCAGCCTCGGGACTAGCGGGGGGGAAGAGACCCAGTACTTC. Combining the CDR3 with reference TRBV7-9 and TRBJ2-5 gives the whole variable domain DTGVSQNPRHKITKRGQNVTFRCDPISEHNRLYWYRQTLGQGPEFLTYFQNEAQLEKSRLLSDRFSAERPKGSFSTLEIQRTEQGDSAMYLCASSLGTSGGEETQYFGPGTRLLVL.

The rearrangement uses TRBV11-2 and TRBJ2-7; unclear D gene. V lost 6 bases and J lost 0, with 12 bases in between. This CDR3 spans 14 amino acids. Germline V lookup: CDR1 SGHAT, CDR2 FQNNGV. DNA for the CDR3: TGTGCCAGCAGGCTTAGCCTTGCCTCCTACGAGCAGTACTTC. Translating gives CASRLSLASYEQYF.

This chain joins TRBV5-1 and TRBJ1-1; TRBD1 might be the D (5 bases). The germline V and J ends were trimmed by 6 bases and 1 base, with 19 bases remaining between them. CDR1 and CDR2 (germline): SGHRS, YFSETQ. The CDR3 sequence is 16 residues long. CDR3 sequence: CASTQGGHSKNTEAFF. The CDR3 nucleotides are TGCGCCAGCACCCAAGGAGGACACTCGAAGAACACTGAAGCTTTCTTT.